This T cell receptor (beta chain) was retrieved from a study of cytomegalovirus exposure and HLA in healthy donors. Primers for the PCR totalled 60 Vbeta and 13 Jbeta. Repertoires were generated with immunoSEQ multiplex PCR, while TCRdb's copy carries only in-frame clones and drops some. The data hold approximately 270,000 clones, with 75% to 90% observed a single time. As for this clone: Antigen unknown.

Broader study findings: Per a prior analysis, the majority of TCR beta V segments were productive roughly 87% or roughly 30% of the time. TCR beta chain V- and J-gene trimming was linked, in a later analysis, to a missense variant in DCLRE1C.

Unmatched junction bases numbered 8, after V lost 5 bases and J lost 0 bases. The CDR3 has 16 residues. Germline CDR1 SGHRS, CDR2 YFSETQ. The chain is built from TRBV5-1 and TRBJ1-3; 7 positions agree with TRBD1. Specimen: PBMCs. This clonotype originated in a girl aged 2-10 years in good health and CMV-seronegative. CDR3 nucleotides: TGCGCCAGCAGGGGGGGACAGATGTCCTCTGGAAACACCATATATTTT. This encodes CASRGGQMSSGNTIYF.